Following are 12 T cell receptor beta chains from one sample sequenced in a study of blood T cell repertoires in COVID-19. Clones were sequenced by immunoSEQ multiplex PCR, and TCRdb holds only the in-frame ones, with some missing. The sample consists of 95,000 to 150,000 clones, more than 60% of them appearing once. The specimen was peripheral blood. These receptor sequences come from a man in his 70s with acute or convalescent COVID-19.

The genes are TRBV19 and TRBJ1-1; D ambiguous. Per germline, CDR1 LNHDA and CDR2 SQIVND (reference sequence). V lost 1 base to trimming and J lost 0 bases, with 6 bases between them. The CDR3 has 14 residues. The CDR3 here is CASSIVRVNTEAFF. CDR3 sequence (DNA): TGTGCCAGTAGTATAGTGAGGGTGAACACTGAAGCTTTCTTT.

The chain has TRBV5-1 and TRBJ2-5; D remains unclear. The CDR3 spans 12 residues. Germline V CDR1 and CDR2: SGHRS, YFSETQ. V lost 4 bases and J lost 2, with 6 bases in between. CDR3 DNA: TGCGCCAGCAGCGTCACACAAGAGACCCAGTACTTC. Encoded protein: CASSVTQETQYF.

V and J are TRBV9 and TRBJ1-1; D perhaps matches TRBD1 (5 bases). This CDR3 comprises 16 residues. Trimming pared 4 bases from V and 0 bases from J, leaving 16 bases between. Germline loops: CDR1 SGDLS, CDR2 YYNGEE. The CDR3 region is CASSKKDLTVNTEAFF. DNA for the CDR3: TGTGCCAGCAGCAAAAAAGACCTGACAGTGAACACTGAAGCTTTCTTT.

V usage is TRBV10-3 and J usage is TRBJ1-2; no reliable D call. There are 12 residues in the CDR3. Trimming left V 7 bases short and J 8 bases short, with 14 bases between. Germline lookup yields CDR1 ENHRY and CDR2 SYGVKD. The CDR3 DNA is TGTGCCATCACGCAAGGCGGCGGCGGCTACACCTTC. Protein sequence: CAITQGGGGYTF.

This clone was seen more than once but under ten times. The chain combines TRBV11-2 with TRBJ1-1, with D tentatively TRBD1 (5 bases). With 2 bases removed from V and 5 bases from J, the gap between germline ends came to 6 bases. Germline-derived CDR1 and CDR2 are SGHAT and FQNNGV. CDR3 length equals 12 residues. CDR3: CASSLQGTEAFF. In nucleotides, the CDR3 is TGTGCCAGCAGCTTACAGGGAACTGAAGCTTTCTTT.

V and J are TRBV5-5 and TRBJ1-2; 7 bases agree with TRBD1. V lost 0 bases to trimming and J lost 2 bases; unmatched junction nucleotides: 4. Per germline, CDR1 SGHKS and CDR2 YYEKEE (reference sequence). This CDR3 spans 15 amino acids. The CDR3 DNA reads as TGTGCCAGCAGCTTGGACGCCAGGGGGAACTATGGCTACACCTTC. Translation gives CASSLDARGNYGYTF.

This rearrangement joins TRBV9 to TRBJ2-7; 8 bases map to TRBD1. There are 16 residues in the CDR3. J gave up 5 bases and V 3 bases, and 13 bases lay outside the gene matches. Germline V gene sequence: CDR1 SGDLS, CDR2 YYNGEE. The CDR3 DNA is TGTGCCAGCAGCGCCGTAGCCCACGACAGGGGACACGAGCAGTACTTC. Protein: CASSAVAHDRGHEQYF.

This clone has a single count. This chain joins TRBV4-3 and TRBJ2-2; D may be TRBD1 (6 bases). Germline V lookup: CDR1 LGHNA, CDR2 YSLEER. Trimming pared 4 bases from V and 1 base from J, leaving 10 bases between. The CDR3 loop spans 15 amino acids. The CDR3 region has the DNA TGCGCCAGCAGCCGACAGGAACTGAACACCGGGGAGCTGTTTTTT. Protein product: CASSRQELNTGELFF.

The J gene is TRBJ1-5, the V gene TRBV6-2 or TRBV6-3, with 11 nucleotides matching TRBD1. In germline, CDR1 is MNHEY, CDR2 SVGEGT. The CDR3 sequence is 14 residues long. V was clipped by 5 bases and J by 11 bases; unmatched bases: 8. The CDR3 DNA reads as TGTGCCAGCAGTCCCGGGACAGGGGGGAAGGCCCAGCATTTT. Protein: CASSPGTGGKAQHF.

V usage is TRBV5-1 and J usage is TRBJ2-6, with TRBD1 identical over 8 bases. The CDR3 loop spans 16 amino acids. J was trimmed by 0 bases and V by 5 bases; bases with no gene match: 4. CDR1 is SGHRS, CDR2 YFSETQ, per germline. The CDR3 bases are TGCGCCAGCAGACAGGGGGGCTTCTCTGGGGCCAACGTCCTGACTTTC. Its protein product is CASRQGGFSGANVLTF.

Concerning this clone: The junction differs from germline at one of its ends, possibly a read error. The chain couples TRBV19 to TRBJ1-5; TRBD1 matches 7 bases. This CDR3 spans 14 amino acids. Germline CDR1 is LNHDA and CDR2 is SQIVND (reference sequence). The CDR3 sequence: CASSTTGSKQPQHF. CDR3 coding DNA: TGTGCCAGTAGTACGACAGGGAGCAAACAGCCCCAGCATTTT.

The V gene is TRBV5-1, the J gene TRBJ2-2; 14 nucleotides agree with TRBD2. There are 20 residues in the CDR3. CDR1 is SGHRS, CDR2 YFSETQ, per germline. V shed 3 bases, J shed 4 bases, and the junction held 14 bases outside the gene matches. This CDR3 reads CASSSGLAGGGVLSTGELFF. DNA of the CDR3: TGCGCCAGCAGCTCCGGACTAGCGGGGGGAGGCGTCTTGAGCACCGGGGAGCTGTTTTTT.